The present T cell receptor (beta chain) was sequenced within a study of T cells after yellow fever vaccination. The CDR3 runs 12 residues. Germline CDR1 DFQATT, CDR2 SNEGSKA (reference sequence). The V and J ends lost 1 base and 3 bases respectively, with 7 bases between them. This clonotype was seen only a few times. Its target is not known. Findings and limits, study-wide: The presence of abundant clonotypes contaminating from the bulk population was possible in FACS-sorted repertoires.

From the 5' RACE reads, TCRdb called clonotypes with MiXCR, one entry per CDR3 protein. This table has roughly 180,000 distinct CDR3 sequences, approximately 6.2% appearing once. This rearrangement joins TRBV20-1 to TRBJ2-7, with D perhaps TRBD1 (5 bases). The TCR sequence derives from a man aged 18 to 30 who received the YFV17D yellow fever vaccine. This sample comprised CD4+ T cells sorted from PBMCs, obtained on the day of the first yellow fever vaccination. The CDR3 protein is CSARGRVYEQYF. CDR3 nucleotides: TGCAGTGCTAGAGGCAGGGTCTACGAGCAGTACTTC.